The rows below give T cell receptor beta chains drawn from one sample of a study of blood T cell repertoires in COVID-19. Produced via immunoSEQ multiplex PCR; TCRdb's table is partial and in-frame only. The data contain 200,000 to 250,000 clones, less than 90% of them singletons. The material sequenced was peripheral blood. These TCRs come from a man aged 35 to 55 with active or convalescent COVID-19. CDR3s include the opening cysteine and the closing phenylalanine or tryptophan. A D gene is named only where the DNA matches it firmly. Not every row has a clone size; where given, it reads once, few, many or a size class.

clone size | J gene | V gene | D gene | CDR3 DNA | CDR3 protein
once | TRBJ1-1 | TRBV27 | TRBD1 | TGTGCCAGCGGGTTCGGGACAGGGGACACTGAAGCTTTCTTT | CASGFGTGDTEAFF
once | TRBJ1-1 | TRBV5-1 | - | TGCGCCAGCAGCTTGGGTAACAGACAGTTTAACACTGAAGCTTTCTTT | CASSLGNRQFNTEAFF
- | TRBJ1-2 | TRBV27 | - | TGTGCCAGCAGTTCCTGGACAGCAAACTATGGCTACACCTTC | CASSSWTANYGYTF
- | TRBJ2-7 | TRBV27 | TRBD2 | TGTGCCAGCAGTTTTGTAGCGGGGCCCCGCTACGAGCAGTACTTC | CASSFVAGPRYEQYF
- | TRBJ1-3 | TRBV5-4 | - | TGTGCCAGCAGCTGGGGAGTCTCTGGAAACACCATATATTTT | CASSWGVSGNTIYF
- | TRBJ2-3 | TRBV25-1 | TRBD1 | TGTGCCAGCAGTGAATATTCGGTGACAGGGGTAGATACGCAGTATTTT | CASSEYSVTGVDTQYF
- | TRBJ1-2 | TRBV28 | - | TGTGCCAGTGAAGGGAGTATTGGTGGCTACACCTTC | CASEGSIGGYTF
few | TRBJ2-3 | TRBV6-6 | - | TGTGCCAGCAGTTACATCGACAGATCAGATACGCAGTATTTT | CASSYIDRSDTQYF
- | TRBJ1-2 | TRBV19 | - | TGTGCCAGTCTCCCCTTTGGGGCAGGTTGGGGCTACACCTTC | CASLPFGAGWGYTF
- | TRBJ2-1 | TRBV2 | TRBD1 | TGTGCCAGCAGCCGGGACAGGGGGCTCAATGAGCAGTTCTTC | CASSRDRGLNEQFF
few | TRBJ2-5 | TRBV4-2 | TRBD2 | TGTGCCAGCAGCCAAGAAACTAGCGGGCGAGAGACCCAGTACTTC | CASSQETSGRETQYF
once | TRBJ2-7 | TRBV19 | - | TGTGCCAGTAGTGATCGGCGGGGCGAGCAGTACTTC | CASSDRRGEQYF
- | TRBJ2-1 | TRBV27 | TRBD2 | TGTGCCAGCAGTTTATCGGGGGGGATCCACAATGAGCAGTTCTTC | CASSLSGGIHNEQFF
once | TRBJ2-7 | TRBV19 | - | TGTGCCAGTAGTATGGGCGACTCCTACGAGCAGTACTTC | CASSMGDSYEQYF
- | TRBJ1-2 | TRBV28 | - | TGTGCCAGCAGTTCACGGGGATTAGAGACCTTC | CASSSRGLETF
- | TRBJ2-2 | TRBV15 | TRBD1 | TGTGCCACCAGGCCCGATCACAGGGGAAGAGGGGAGCTGTTTTTT | CATRPDHRGRGELFF
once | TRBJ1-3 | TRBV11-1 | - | TGTGCCAGCAGCCCGCTGGCGGCTGGAAACACCATATATTTT | CASSPLAAGNTIYF
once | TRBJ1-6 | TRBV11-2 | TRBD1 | TGTGCCAGCAGCTTTGGACAGGGAGCTTCACCCCTCCACTTT | CASSFGQGASPLHF
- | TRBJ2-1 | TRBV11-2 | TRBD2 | TGTGCCAGCAGCTTAGGTCGGACTAGCGGAAGATACAATGAGCAGTTCTTC | CASSLGRTSGRYNEQFF
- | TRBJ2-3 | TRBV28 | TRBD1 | TGTGCCAGCCCTCCCTGGACAGGACCAACCACAGATACGCAGTATTTT | CASPPWTGPTTDTQYF
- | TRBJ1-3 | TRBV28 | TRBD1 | TGTGCCAGCAGTTTCTCCACAGGGGGCTTTGGAAACACCATATATTTT | CASSFSTGGFGNTIYF
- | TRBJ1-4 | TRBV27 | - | TGTGCCAGCAGTTCACCCTCTCAAGCTGCAACTAATGAAAAACTGTTTTTT | CASSSPSQAATNEKLFF
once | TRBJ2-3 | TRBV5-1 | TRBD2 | TGCGCCAGCAGCTTGGGACTAGCGGGGACAGATACGCAGTATTTT | CASSLGLAGTDTQYF
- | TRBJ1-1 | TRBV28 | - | TGTGCCAGCAGTTCCCCCGGGGGAAACACTGAAGCTTTCTTT | CASSSPGGNTEAFF
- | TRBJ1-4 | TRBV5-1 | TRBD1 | TGCGCCAGCAGCTTGTCGGGACAGGCTAATGAAAAACTGTTTTTT | CASSLSGQANEKLFF
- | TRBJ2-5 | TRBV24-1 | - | TGTGCCACCAGTGCTAGGGGGGGTTTGGGAGAGACCCAGTACTTC | CATSARGGLGETQYF
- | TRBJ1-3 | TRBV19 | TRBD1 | TGTGCCAGTAGCGCCAGGGACAGCTCTGGAAACACCATATATTTT | CASSARDSSGNTIYF
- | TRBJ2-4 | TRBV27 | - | TGTGCCAGCAGTTTATCGACGGTGCCCCAGGACATTCAGTACTTC | CASSLSTVPQDIQYF
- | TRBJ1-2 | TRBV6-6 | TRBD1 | TGTGCCAGCAGAGACCGGGACAGATTTTATGGCTACACCTTC | CASRDRDRFYGYTF
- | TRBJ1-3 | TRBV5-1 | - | TGCGCCAGCAGCTTGGACCAAGGACAGGGAAACACCATATATTTT | CASSLDQGQGNTIYF
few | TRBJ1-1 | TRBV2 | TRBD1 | TGTGCCAGCAACCACGGACAGGGAATGAACACTGAAGCTTTCTTT | CASNHGQGMNTEAFF
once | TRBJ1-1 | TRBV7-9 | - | TGTGCCAGCAGCTTAGCGGGGATTGGAGGACAAGCTTTCTTT | CASSLAGIGGQAFF
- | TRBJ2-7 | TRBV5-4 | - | TGTGCCAGCAGCTTGGACAGGGCGAGGGAGCAGTACTTC | CASSLDRAREQYF
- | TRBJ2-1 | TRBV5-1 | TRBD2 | TGCGCCAGCAGCTATACTAGCGGGAGTATGAATGAGCAGTTCTTC | CASSYTSGSMNEQFF
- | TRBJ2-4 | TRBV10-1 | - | TGCGCCAGCATTTCACGGGATGGGCCCAAAAACATTCAGTACTTC | CASISRDGPKNIQYF
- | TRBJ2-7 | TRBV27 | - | TGTGCCAGCAGTTTCCGGACTGGCAGCGAGCAGTACTTC | CASSFRTGSEQYF
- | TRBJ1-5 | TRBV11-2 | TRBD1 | TGTGCCAGCAGCTCGGGGGACAGGCGTTATAGCAATCAGCCCCAGCATTTT | CASSSGDRRYSNQPQHF
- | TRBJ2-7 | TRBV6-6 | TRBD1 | TGTGCCAGCAGACCTCCGGGACAGCTCTACGAGCAGTACTTC | CASRPPGQLYEQYF
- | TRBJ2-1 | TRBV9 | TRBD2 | TGTGCCAGCAGCGTAAGATCTAGCGGGAGTAAGTACAATGAGCAGTTCTTC | CASSVRSSGSKYNEQFF
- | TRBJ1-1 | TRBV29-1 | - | TGCAGCGCCCAACAGTGGGGGGGAACTGAAGCTTTCTTT | CSAQQWGGTEAFF
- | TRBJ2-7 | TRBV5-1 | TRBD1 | TGCGCCAGCAGCTTGGAAGGCACAGGGGGGCAGTACTTC | CASSLEGTGGQYF
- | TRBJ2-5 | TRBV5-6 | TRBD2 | TGTGCCAGCAGCCCGAGTAGCGGGAGCGGGGAGACCCAGTACTTC | CASSPSSGSGETQYF
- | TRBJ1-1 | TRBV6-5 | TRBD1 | TGTGCCAGCAGGACCATTACAGGGGGCTATACTGAAGCTTTCTTT | CASRTITGGYTEAFF
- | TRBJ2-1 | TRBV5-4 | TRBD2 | TGTGCCAGCAGCGCACAATCGGGGACTAGATCCGAGCAGTTCTTC | CASSAQSGTRSEQFF
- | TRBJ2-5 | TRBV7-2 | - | TGTGCCAGCAGCGCTAGCTTGGACGCCCGGTACCAAGAGACCCAGTACTTC | CASSASLDARYQETQYF
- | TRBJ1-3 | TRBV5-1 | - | TGCGCCAGCAGCCTTTCGGGTAGCTCTGGAAACACCATATATTTT | CASSLSGSSGNTIYF